This T cell receptor beta chain was sequenced in a study of T cell changes during pregnancy in multiple sclerosis. Between the trimmed V and J ends, which lost 4 bases and 11 bases, there was a span of 12 bases. Germline lookup yields CDR1 SGHTA and CDR2 FQGNSA. The CDR3 is 13 amino acids. The repertoire was sequenced with immunoSEQ multiplex PCR; TCRdb's copy has only in-frame clones and lacks some. The data contain tens of thousands of clones, about nine tenths of them singletons. V usage is TRBV7-2 and J usage is TRBJ1-6; D unclear. This specimen was peripheral blood, taken after pregnancy. The sequence was collected from a female donor with multiple sclerosis, enrolled in a pregnancy study. The CDR3 loop reads CASSWSGVPPLHF. CDR3 nucleotide sequence: TGTGCCAGCAGCTGGAGCGGGGTACCACCCCTCCACTTT.